This T cell receptor beta chain appears in the sequencing data of a study of T-cell reconstitution after alpha-beta-depleted transplantation in children. Study results and limitations: A year post-transplant, T-cell counts and diversity derived mostly from newly produced T cells. Reportedly, alpha-beta T cells present about two months post-transplant originated from several hundred expanded clones of graft origin. The high TCRbeta diversity at day 60 in some patients came from surviving recipient T cells and thymic progenitors.

As concerns this clonotype: Its antigen is undetermined. This may come from a read error, since a much larger clone is one base off.

V was cut by 1 base and J by 8 bases, with 21 bases left in between. This CDR3 has 17 amino acids. Germline V CDR1 and CDR2: MGHRA, YSYEKL. Molecular barcoding with unique molecular identifiers was used for the TCRbeta library. TCRdb reprocessed the PCR reads with MiXCR, giving one entry per CDR3 protein. The table has over 150,000 distinct CDR3 sequences, 6.3% seen once. The gene calls are TRBV4-1 and TRBJ1-3, with D maybe TRBD1 (5 bases). This receptor was obtained from a girl in the first two years of life with combined immunodeficiency, due to receive a stem cell transplant. The sequences come from PBMCs, collected before TCRalphabeta/CD19-depleted stem cell transplant. The CDR3 nucleotides are TGCGCCAGCAGCCAAGGGGTGTCAGGGTACCTAGGATACACCATATATTTT. It translates to CASSQGVSGYLGYTIYF.